One sample yielded the 5 T cell receptor beta chains listed below, sequenced in a study of vaccination and CD4 T cells after COVID-19. Sequencing of the DNA from cultured CD4+ T cells was carried out with the Oncomine TCR Beta short-read assay. MiXCR was run by TCRdb on the PCR reads, yielding one entry per CDR3 protein. This table holds 700 to 850 distinct CDR3 sequences, 9.5% to 12% found once. As to treatment: approximately nine-day PBMC culture with coronavirus spike peptide pools or control peptides (ViraFEST assay). According to the study, CD4+ T cells from the unexposed donor were gathered ahead of the COVID-19 pandemic (2011-2018). Their antigen targets remain unknown. Sample: CD4+ T cells from blood, cultured in vitro. Every receptor here comes from a human donor in good health.

This clonotype is categorized as large. The V call is TRBV28, the J call TRBJ2-5; 7 bases line up with TRBD2. In germline, CDR1 is MDHEN, CDR2 SYDVKM. This CDR3 spans 13 amino acids. V lost 6 bases, J lost 6 bases, and 7 bases stayed unmatched. The CDR3 DNA is TGTGCCAGCAGCCAGACTAGCTTGAAGACCCAGTACTTC. It is translated as CASSQTSLKTQYF.

By sample fraction, this clonotype is large. This chain links TRBV20-1 with TRBJ2-6, with D perhaps given as TRBD1 or TRBD2 (5 bases each). Germline CDR1 DFQATT, CDR2 SNEGSKA (reference sequence). This CDR3 region has 14 residues. The V and J ends lost 1 base and 2 bases respectively, with 6 bases between them. CDR3 residues: CSARVGAGANVLTF. Here the CDR3 DNA reads TGCAGTGCTAGAGTGGGGGCTGGGGCCAACGTCCTGACTTTC.

By sample share, this clonotype is large. The chain employs TRBV2 and TRBJ1-5; TRBD1 might be the D (5 bases). There are 13 residues in the CDR3. V shed 6 bases and J shed 11 bases, with 17 bases lying between them. Germline CDR1 SNHLY, CDR2 FYNNEI. The CDR3 nucleotides are TGTGCCAGCAGGGGCCGCTCGGGGGGGGCCCAGCATTTT. Its translation: CASRGRSGGAQHF.

This chain uses TRBV18 with TRBJ1-4; a possible D gene is TRBD1 (6 bases). Germline CDR1 KGHSH, CDR2 LQKENI. This CDR3 contains 13 residues. Trimming took off 2 bases at V and 6 bases at J, with 7 bases between the two ends. The CDR3, as DNA: TGTGCCAGCTCACCAGGGGGCCATGAAAAACTGTTTTTT. Translation: CASSPGGHEKLFF.

Judged by abundance, this clonotype is medium-sized. The chain joins TRBV18 to TRBJ2-5; D unclear. Germline V gene data show CDR1 as KGHSH and CDR2 as LQKENI. This CDR3 has 13 residues. The ends were cut back, 1 base at V and 4 bases at J, with 7 bases in the middle. The DNA for the CDR3 is TGTGCCAGCTCACCACGATTGGGAGAGACCCAGTACTTC. Protein sequence: CASSPRLGETQYF. The entire variable domain, with the rest obtained from reference TRBV18 and TRBJ2-5, is as follows: NAGVMQNPRHLVRRRGQEARLRCSPMKGHSHVYWYRQLPEEGLKFMVYLQKENIIDESGMPKERFSAEFPKEGPSILRIQQVVRGDSAAYFCASSPRLGETQYFGPGTRLLVL.